This record looks at one T cell receptor beta chain sequence and its context. The antigen is undetermined. The sample comes from a study of cytotoxic CD8 clonotypes in ibrutinib-treated CLL. Points from the study as a whole: Clonality rose at ibrutinib response and fell back toward baseline at progression.

Trimming took 0 bases from V and 5 from J; bases not matched to a gene: 2. The CDR3 consists of 15 residues. Germline loops: CDR1 SGHAT, CDR2 FQNNGV. The repertoire was sequenced with immunoSEQ multiplex PCR; TCRdb's copy has only in-frame clones and lacks some. The data contain fewer than 150,000 clones, around 84% of them seen just once; the ten biggest clones take up around 3.3%. The chain couples TRBV11-2 to TRBJ1-3, with TRBD1 identical over 9 bases. Source: PBMCs, taken after 24 months of ibrutinib treatment. The clonotype comes from a human donor with chronic lymphocytic leukemia. The CDR3 bases are TGTGCCAGCAGCTTAGAAGGGACAGGGAGAAACACCATATATTTT. This translates into CASSLEGTGRNTIYF.